The T cell receptor beta chain described here comes from a study of cytomegalovirus exposure and HLA in healthy donors. PCR primers comprised 60 Vbeta and 13 Jbeta primers. This table comes from immunoSEQ multiplex PCR, and its TCRdb copy is limited to in-frame clones, with some not included. The sample includes approximately 81,000 clones, about four fifths seen only once; the top ten take roughly 2.6%. Trimming removed 4 bases from V and 0 bases from J; junction bases left unmatched: 4. The germline V gene encodes CDR1 ENHRY and CDR2 SYGVKD. The CDR3 is 17 amino acids. The material sequenced was PBMCs. This TCR was sampled from a woman aged 45-65 years in good health and CMV-seronegative. The chain joins TRBV10-3 to TRBJ2-2; 11 bases align to TRBD2. This CDR3 reads CAISVVAGGTNTGELFF. CDR3 nucleotides: TGTGCCATCAGTGTTGTAGCGGGAGGGACGAACACCGGGGAGCTGTTTTTT.